Listed below are T cell receptor beta chains from one sample, sequenced in a study of blood T cell repertoires in COVID-19. Here immunoSEQ multiplex PCR was the method, and the copy in TCRdb shows in-frame clones only, minus some. The sample lists approximately 310,000 clones, around 85% seen once, with around 2.1% in the top ten. Sequencing was performed on PBMCs or T cells enriched from blood (not recorded which). Receptors originate from a man between 25 and 39 years old who had recovered from COVID-19. Both conserved end residues are part of each CDR3. The D gene is left open where the match is weak. Clone sizes are given selectively: once, few, many, or a class where the clone is expanded.

>TRBD1|.|TRBJ1-5|TRBV24-1
TGTGCCACCAGTGATTTTGGGACAGGAGGTTATAGCAATCAGCCCCAGCATTTT
CATSDFGTGGYSNQPQHF
>.|.|TRBJ1-5|TRBV20-1
TGCAGTGCTAGTGCCAGGCCCGATCAGCCCCAGCATTTT
CSASARPDQPQHF
>TRBD1|.|TRBJ1-1|TRBV29-1
TGCAGCGTTGTGACAGGGACCACTGAAGCTTTCTTT
CSVVTGTTEAFF
>.|.|TRBJ2-3|TRBV10-1
TGCGCCAGCAGTGAGTCCCAGCGGACTAGCACAGATACGCAGTATTTT
CASSESQRTSTDTQYF
>.|once|TRBJ1-6|TRBV9
TGTGCCAGCAGGGGGGGGACGGATAATTCACCCCTCCACTTT
CASRGGTDNSPLHF
>.|.|TRBJ1-1|TRBV6-5
TGTGCCAGCAGACACCAGTCTAGAGCTTTCTTT
CASRHQSRAFF
>.|.|TRBJ2-5|TRBV7-2
TGTGCCAGCAGCTTAGGGCCCCGCGGAGGGGGCTGGGAGACCCAGTACTTC
CASSLGPRGGGWETQYF
>.|.|TRBJ1-1|TRBV15
TGTGCCACCAGCAGAGGTTGGGGTACAGGGCCTGAAGCTTTCTTT
CATSRGWGTGPEAFF
>.|.|TRBJ2-2|TRBV6-1
TGTGCCAGCAGTGAAGCGTTCGGGTACGGGGAGCTGTTTTTT
CASSEAFGYGELFF
>.|.|TRBJ2-1|TRBV11-2
TGTGCCAGCAGCCCAACTCTTATCCCCAGGGGTTTATCGGAGCAGTTCTTC
CASSPTLIPRGLSEQFF
>.|.|TRBJ2-3|TRBV7-2
TGTGCCAGCAGCTCCAGGGTTTTGACAGATACGCAGTATTTT
CASSSRVLTDTQYF
>.|.|TRBJ1-5|TRBV7-9
TGTGCCAGCAGCCAGAGACTTGGTCAGCCCCAGCATTTT
CASSQRLGQPQHF
>TRBD2|few|TRBJ2-3|TRBV3-1/TRBV3-2
TGTGCCAGCAGCCAAGGGGCGGGGGGCACAGATACGCAGTATTTT
CASSQGAGGTDTQYF
>.|.|TRBJ1-2|TRBV6-5
TGTGCCAGCTCTCCAGCGTCGCCCTATGGCTACACCTTC
CASSPASPYGYTF
>.|few|TRBJ2-2|TRBV19
TGTGCCAGTAGTAACTCTCGGGGGGCTCTGACCGGGGAGCTGTTTTTT
CASSNSRGALTGELFF
>.|.|TRBJ2-3|TRBV19
TGTGCCAGTAGTGCGCGGGACAGAGGCCTAGATACGCAGTATTTT
CASSARDRGLDTQYF
>TRBD1|.|TRBJ1-1|TRBV24-1
TGTGCCACCAGTGATTTTATTTTGAGGGGGCGCGGGGACACTGAAGCTTTCTTT
CATSDFILRGRGDTEAFF
>TRBD2|.|TRBJ2-3|TRBV5-1
TGCGCCAGCACCCGAGCGGGGCGCACAGATACGCAGTATTTT
CASTRAGRTDTQYF
>TRBD1|few|TRBJ1-2|TRBV5-4
TGTGCCAGCACCACAGGGGGAGGACAGGCGAACTCCTATGGCTACACCTTC
CASTTGGGQANSYGYTF
>TRBD1|.|TRBJ1-2|TRBV3-1/TRBV3-2
TGTGCCAGCAGCCATGGGACCAGGACAGGGGGCAACTATGGCTACACCTTC
CASSHGTRTGGNYGYTF
>TRBD1|.|TRBJ1-1|TRBV2
TGTGCCAGCAGTACAGGGGGCAACACTGAAGCTTTCTTT
CASSTGGNTEAFF
>.|.|TRBJ1-2|TRBV5-6
TGTGCCAGCAGCTCGGGGGGCATCAGCTATGGCTACACCTTC
CASSSGGISYGYTF
>.|.|TRBJ2-1|TRBV7-8
TGTGCCAGCAGCCGAACAGGGAATGAGCAGTTCTTC
CASSRTGNEQFF
>TRBD2|.|TRBJ2-3|TRBV4-2
TGTGCCAGCAGCCACGGACTAGCGGGGGATTTGGGCACAGATACGCAGTATTTT
CASSHGLAGDLGTDTQYF
>TRBD1|once|TRBJ1-6|TRBV10-3
TGTGCCATCAGTGAAAGACAGGGGGACAATTCACCCCTCCACTTT
CAISERQGDNSPLHF
>.|.|TRBJ1-6|TRBV3-1/TRBV3-2
TGTGCCAGCAGCCAAGATCGCAGGTCACCCCTCCACTTT
CASSQDRRSPLHF
>.|.|TRBJ2-2|TRBV4-1
TGCGCCAGCAGCCAAAACAGCAGGTTGGTTTCCGGGGAGCTGTTTTTT
CASSQNSRLVSGELFF
>TRBD2|.|TRBJ2-3|TRBV11-1
TGTGCCAGCAGCCCATCACTAGCGGAGAGCACAGATACGCAGTATTTT
CASSPSLAESTDTQYF
>TRBD1|.|TRBJ2-5|TRBV5-1
TGCGCCAGCAGCTCTACGACAGGGGATTCAGAGACCCAGTACTTC
CASSSTTGDSETQYF
>TRBD2|.|TRBJ2-1|TRBV3-1/TRBV3-2
TGTGCCAGCAGCCAAGCGGGACTAGCGGGGGGGGATCAGTTCTTC
CASSQAGLAGGDQFF
>.|.|TRBJ1-1|TRBV6-5
TGTGCCAGCGGAACAGGGCCGAACACTGAAGCTTTCTTT
CASGTGPNTEAFF
>TRBD1|.|TRBJ1-1|TRBV4-3
TGCGCCAGCAGCCAAGAATTACAGGGGAGCACTGAAGCTTTCTTT
CASSQELQGSTEAFF
>TRBD1|.|TRBJ1-4|TRBV7-8
TGTGCCAGCAGCTTGACAGGGGCAACGGAAAAACTGTTTTTT
CASSLTGATEKLFF
>.|.|TRBJ2-3|TRBV9
TGTGCCAGCGGTAGGGGAACAGATACGCAGTATTTT
CASGRGTDTQYF
>.|.|TRBJ2-7|TRBV10-3
TGTGCCATCAGTGAGTTGGGACACCAGGGCTACGAGCAGTACTTC
CAISELGHQGYEQYF
>.|once|TRBJ1-2|TRBV11-2
TGTGCCAGCAGCTTAGGATGGGGCCTGGGCTACACCTTC
CASSLGWGLGYTF
>TRBD1|.|TRBJ2-1|TRBV19
TGTGCCAGTAGCCCGGGACAGTATAACAATGAGCAGTTCTTC
CASSPGQYNNEQFF
>TRBD1|.|TRBJ1-2|TRBV5-4
TGTGCCAGCAGCGCTTTCTTGACAGGGGGTATTGACTATGGCTACACCTTC
CASSAFLTGGIDYGYTF
>.|.|TRBJ2-7|TRBV18
TGTGCCAGCACCGCAGGGAACCTCTACGAGCAGTACTTC
CASTAGNLYEQYF
>TRBD1|.|TRBJ1-2|TRBV9
TGTGCCAGCAGCGGCAGGGGGCAGTCTAACTATGGCTACACCTTC
CASSGRGQSNYGYTF
>TRBD2|.|TRBJ2-1|TRBV7-2
TGTGCCAGCAGCCCGCCGCGGGGGGCTGGCAATGAGCAGTTCTTC
CASSPPRGAGNEQFF